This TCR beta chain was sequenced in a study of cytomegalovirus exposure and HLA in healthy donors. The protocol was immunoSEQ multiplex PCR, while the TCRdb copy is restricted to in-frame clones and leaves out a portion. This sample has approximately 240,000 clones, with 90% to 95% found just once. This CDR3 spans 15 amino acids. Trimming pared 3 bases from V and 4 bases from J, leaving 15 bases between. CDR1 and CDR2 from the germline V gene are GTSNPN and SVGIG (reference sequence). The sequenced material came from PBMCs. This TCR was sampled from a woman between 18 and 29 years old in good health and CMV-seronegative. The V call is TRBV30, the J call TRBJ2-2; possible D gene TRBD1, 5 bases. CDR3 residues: CAWSVDRHITGELFF. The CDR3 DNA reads TGTGCCTGGAGCGTAGACAGACACATCACCGGGGAGCTGTTTTTT.